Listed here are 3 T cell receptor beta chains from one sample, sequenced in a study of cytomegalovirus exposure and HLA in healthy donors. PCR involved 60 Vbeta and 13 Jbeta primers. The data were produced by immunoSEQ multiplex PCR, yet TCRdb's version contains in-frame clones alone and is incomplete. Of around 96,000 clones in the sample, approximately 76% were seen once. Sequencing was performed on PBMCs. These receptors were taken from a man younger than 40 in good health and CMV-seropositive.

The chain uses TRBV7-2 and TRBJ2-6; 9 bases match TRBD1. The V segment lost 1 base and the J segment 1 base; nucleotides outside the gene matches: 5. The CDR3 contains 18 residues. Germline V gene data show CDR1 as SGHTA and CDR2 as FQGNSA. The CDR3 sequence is CASSLVQGARSGANVLTF. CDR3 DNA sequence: TGTGCCAGCAGCTTAGTACAGGGGGCACGATCTGGGGCCAACGTCCTGACTTTC.

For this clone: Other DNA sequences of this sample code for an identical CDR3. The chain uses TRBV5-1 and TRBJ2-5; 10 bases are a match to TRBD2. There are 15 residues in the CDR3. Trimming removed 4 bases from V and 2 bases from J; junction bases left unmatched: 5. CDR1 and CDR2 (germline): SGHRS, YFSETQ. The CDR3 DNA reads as TGCGCCAGCAGCCGACGGACTAGCGGACAAGAGACCCAGTACTTC. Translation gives CASSRRTSGQETQYF.

CDR3 in amino acids: CASSEVWTSGAKTDTQYF. Written as DNA, the CDR3 is TGCGCCAGCAGCGAAGTTTGGACTAGCGGGGCCAAGACAGATACGCAGTATTTT. The chain has TRBV5-1 and TRBJ2-3; 12 bases are shared with TRBD2. Germline lookup yields CDR1 SGHRS and CDR2 YFSETQ. Germline trimming cut 4 bases from V and 3 bases from J; bases unmatched to any gene: 12. This CDR3 is 18 amino acids long. The full variable domain, rest sourced from reference TRBV5-1 and TRBJ2-3, is KAGVTQTPRYLIKTRGQQVTLSCSPISGHRSVSWYQQTPGQGLQFLFEYFSETQRNKGNFPGRFSGRQFSNSRSEMNVSTLELGDSALYLCASSEVWTSGAKTDTQYFGPGTRLTVL.